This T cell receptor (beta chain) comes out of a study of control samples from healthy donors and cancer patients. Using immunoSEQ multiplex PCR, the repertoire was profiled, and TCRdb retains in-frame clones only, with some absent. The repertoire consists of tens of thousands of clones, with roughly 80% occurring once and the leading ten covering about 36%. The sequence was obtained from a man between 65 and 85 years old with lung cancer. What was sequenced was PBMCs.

The CDR3 loop reads CASSRDPSYEQYF. Here the CDR3 DNA reads TGTGCCAGCAGCCGGGACCCCTCCTACGAGCAGTACTTC. This chain connects TRBV7-8 to TRBJ2-7, with D tentatively TRBD1 or TRBD2 (5 bases each). The CDR3 runs to 13 residues. V lost 5 bases and J lost 0, with 8 bases in between. CDR1 and CDR2 (germline): SGHVS, FQNEAQ. Complete variable domain (other parts from reference TRBV7-8 and TRBJ2-7): GAGVSQSPRYKVAKRGQDVALRCDPISGHVSLFWYQQALGQGPEFLTYFQNEAQLDKSGLPSDRFFAERPEGSVSTLKIQRTQQEDSAVYLCASSRDPSYEQYFGPGTRLTVT.